The T cell receptor (beta chain) described here comes from a study of T cell responses to AZD1222 COVID-19 vaccine. Broader study findings: The span of vaccine-associated CD4 TCRs extended across spike, with dominance at 160-218 and 743-854. Without day 14 samples, only post-peak T cell repertoires were studied. Following two doses of AZD1222, Spike-specific TCR breadth and depth rose.

Produced via immunoSEQ multiplex PCR; TCRdb's table is partial and in-frame only. The repertoire holds approximately 61,000 clones, with about four fifths as singletons. About this clone itself: The antigen remains unidentified.

V was shortened by 3 bases and J by 4 bases, with 19 bases between the two germline ends. Per the germline V gene, CDR1 is SGDLS and CDR2 is YYNGEE. The CDR3 extends over 17 amino acids. This sample comprised peripheral blood, obtained 28 days after the second AZD1222 dose. This TCR was recovered from an adult who received the AZD1222 COVID-19 vaccine. The rearrangement joins TRBV9 to TRBJ1-4, with no clear D. For the CDR3, the DNA is TGTGCCAGCAGCGCGGGTTGGGGTAGCGGCCTTAATGAAAAACTGTTTTTT. This codes for CASSAGWGSGLNEKLFF. Complete variable domain (other parts from reference TRBV9 and TRBJ1-4): DSGVTQTPKHLITATGQRVTLRCSPRSGDLSVYWYQQSLDQGLQFLIQYYNGEERAKGNILERFSAQQFPDLHSELNLSSLELGDSALYFCASSAGWGSGLNEKLFFGSGTQLSVL.